This T cell receptor (beta chain) was recovered during a study of shared clonotypes between healthy human individuals. V shed 2 bases, J shed 5 bases, and the junction held 14 bases outside the gene matches. The CDR3 consists of 17 residues. From germline, CDR1 is SEHNR and CDR2 FQNEAQ (reference sequence). Worth noting for this clone: The antigen remains undetermined.

Notes on the study in general: Several donors held approximately 5% of naive CD4 clonotypes in common.

Several immunoSEQ plates received, in even portions, the genomic DNA of each subset. Profiling relied on immunoSEQ multiplex PCR, and the TCRdb table lists in-frame clones only, not all of them. The sample carries some 2.3 million clones, 80% to 95% recorded once. Sequenced material: naive CD4+ T cells from PBMCs. The sample's subset: CD45RA+ positively selected. The chain links TRBV7-9 to TRBJ2-7, with 8 bases aligning to TRBD2. The receptor comes from a man in his late teens or twenties in good health. Some clones in this sample may be carry-over from other donors' samples. The CDR3 DNA follows: TGTGCCAGCAGCTTATATAACGGCAGCGGGAGTCCCAACGAGCAGTACTTC. This codes for CASSLYNGSGSPNEQYF.